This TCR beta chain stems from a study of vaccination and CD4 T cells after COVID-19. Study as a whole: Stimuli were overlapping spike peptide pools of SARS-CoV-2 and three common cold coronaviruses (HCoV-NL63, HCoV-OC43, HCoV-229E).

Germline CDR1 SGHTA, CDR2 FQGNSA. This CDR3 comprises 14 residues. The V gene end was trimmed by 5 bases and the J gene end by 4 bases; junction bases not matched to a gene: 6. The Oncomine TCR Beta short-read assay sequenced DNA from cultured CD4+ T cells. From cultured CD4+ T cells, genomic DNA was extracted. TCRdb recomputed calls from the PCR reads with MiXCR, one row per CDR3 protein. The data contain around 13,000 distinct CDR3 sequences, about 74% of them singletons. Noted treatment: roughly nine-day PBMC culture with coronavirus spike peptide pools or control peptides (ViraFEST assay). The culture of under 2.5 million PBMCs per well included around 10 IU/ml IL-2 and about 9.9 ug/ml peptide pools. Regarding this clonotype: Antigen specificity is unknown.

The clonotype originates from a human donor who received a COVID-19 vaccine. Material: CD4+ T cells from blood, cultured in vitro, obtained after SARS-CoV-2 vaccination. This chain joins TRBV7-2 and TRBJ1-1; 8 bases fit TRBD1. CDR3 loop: CASSSRGRVTEAFF. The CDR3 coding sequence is TGTGCCAGCAGCAGCAGGGGGCGGGTCACTGAAGCTTTCTTT.